One and the same sample provided the 20 T cell receptor beta chains below, sequenced in a study of cytomegalovirus exposure and HLA in healthy donors. It was with 60 Vbeta and 13 Jbeta primers that the PCR ran. Profiling relied on immunoSEQ multiplex PCR, and the TCRdb table lists in-frame clones only, not all of them. Among about 200,000 clones listed, approximately 80% were seen once. Sequenced input: PBMCs. The receptor set was obtained from a male donor in good health and CMV-seronegative.

The V gene is TRBV28, the J gene TRBJ2-7, with a tentative D call TRBD1 (5 bases). Germline-derived CDR1 and CDR2 are MDHEN and SYDVKM. V lost 7 bases and J lost 1, with 17 bases in between. This CDR3 has 15 residues. The CDR3 DNA reads as TGTGCCAGCACCCTTGCAGGGAAGAAATCCTACGAGCAGTACTTC. Translated: CASTLAGKKSYEQYF.

This chain links TRBV11-3 with TRBJ2-1; 7 nucleotides align to TRBD1. The CDR3 is made up of 15 amino acids. V trimming: 0 bases; J trimming: 2 bases; junction bases outside the gene matches: 1. Germline values: CDR1 SGHNT, CDR2 YENEEA. CDR3 protein: CASSLEGQAYNEQFF. CDR3 DNA: TGTGCCAGCAGCTTAGAAGGACAGGCCTACAATGAGCAGTTCTTC.

This clone was counted between two and nine times. The V gene is TRBV10-3, the J gene TRBJ1-4; unclear D gene. CDR1 is ENHRY and CDR2 is SYGVKD in the germline V gene. The CDR3 totals 18 residues. V was shortened by 0 bases and J by 5 bases, with 19 bases between the two germline ends. The CDR3 DNA reads as TGTGCCATCAGTGAGTCCATCGGAACTAGACCTTCAAATGAAAAACTGTTTTTT. It translates to CAISESIGTRPSNEKLFF.

The chain couples TRBV7-3 to TRBJ2-1, with 8 nucleotides matching TRBD2. With 2 bases clipped from V and 9 bases from J, the junction kept 9 bases outside the gene matches. The CDR3 covers 15 residues. Germline CDR1 and CDR2: SGHTA and FQGTGA. This chain's CDR3 is CASSLEAGGPSEQFF. Here the CDR3 DNA reads TGTGCCAGCAGCTTAGAGGCGGGAGGCCCTAGTGAGCAGTTCTTC. The complete variable domain, with remaining parts taken from reference TRBV7-3 and TRBJ2-1, reads GAGVSQTPSNKVTEKGKYVELRCDPISGHTALYWYRQSLGQGPEFLIYFQGTGAADDSGLPNDRFFAVRPEGSVSTLKIQRTERGDSAVYLCASSLEAGGPSEQFFGPGTRLTVL.

This chain links TRBV30 with TRBJ2-7; 8 bases are a match to TRBD1. The V segment lost 7 bases and the J segment 4 bases; nucleotides outside the gene matches: 9. The CDR3 runs to 13 residues. Germline V gives CDR1 GTSNPN, CDR2 SVGIG (reference sequence). The CDR3 coding sequence is TGTGCCTCGGCCACGAGACAGGGGTACGAGCAGTACTTC. Its protein is CASATRQGYEQYF.

The rearrangement links TRBV6-1 to TRBJ2-7; D ambiguous. Trimming pared 1 base from V and 2 bases from J, leaving 12 bases between. Germline assignment: CDR1 MNHNS and CDR2 SASEGT. The CDR3 covers 15 residues. CDR3 amino acids: CASSEERIPTYEQYF. Written as DNA, the CDR3 is TGTGCCAGCAGTGAAGAGCGCATACCGACCTACGAGCAGTACTTC.

The V and J genes are TRBV27 and TRBJ1-5; possible D gene TRBD1, 5 bases. Trimming removed 4 bases from V and 1 base from J, with 8 bases in between. The CDR3 has 14 residues. CDR1 is MNHEY and CDR2 is SMNVEV in the germline V gene (reference sequence). CDR3 nucleotide sequence: TGTGCCAGCAGTTGGCAGGGAAGCAATCAGCCCCAGCATTTT. Amino acid sequence: CASSWQGSNQPQHF.

The CDR3 DNA reads TGCAGCGCCCGGACTAGCGGGAATCAGGGGGAAACCTACGAGCAGTACTTC. Translated: CSARTSGNQGETYEQYF. This chain uses TRBV29-1 with TRBJ2-7; 12 nucleotides align to TRBD2. The germline gives CDR1 SQVTM, CDR2 ANQGSEA. V dropped 7 bases and J dropped 2; count of bases not matched to a gene: 15. The CDR3 runs 17 residues.

This chain connects TRBV4-1 to TRBJ2-3; the D is unclear. From germline, CDR1 is MGHRA and CDR2 YSYEKL. V lost 0 bases and J 1 base, leaving 8 bases between the germline ends. CDR3 length equals 15 residues. CDR3 sequence reads: CASSQELRGTDTQYF. The CDR3 DNA is TGCGCCAGCAGCCAAGAACTCCGGGGCACAGATACGCAGTATTTT.

The genes are TRBV4-2 and TRBJ2-3; TRBD2 aligns across 8 bases. Looked up from germline, CDR1 is LGHNA and CDR2 is YNFKEQ. J was trimmed by 3 bases and V by 1 base; bases with no gene match: 3. The CDR3 extends over 15 amino acids. This chain's CDR3 is CASSQGGGRTDTQYF. The DNA for the CDR3 is TGTGCCAGCAGCCAAGGAGGCGGGAGGACAGATACGCAGTATTTT.

The J gene is TRBJ2-5, the V gene TRBV5-5; TRBD2 agrees at 7 bases. In germline, CDR1 is SGHKS, CDR2 YYEKEE (reference sequence). The CDR3 sequence is 15 residues long. Trimming took 0 bases from V and 4 from J; bases not matched to a gene: 6. The CDR3 nucleotides read TGTGCCAGCAGCTTGGCCCCAGGGAGGGTAGAGACCCAGTACTTC. Translation: CASSLAPGRVETQYF.

The gene calls are TRBV6-1 and TRBJ2-2; 7 nucleotides match TRBD1. The V gene's germline CDR1 is MNHNS and CDR2 SASEGT. V lost 6 bases and J lost 6; bases outside the gene matches: 7. The CDR3 spans 14 residues. Written as DNA, the CDR3 is TGTGCCAGCAGACAGGGGATCGTACCCGGGGAGCTGTTTTTT. Translating it yields CASRQGIVPGELFF.

This clone showed up just once. The chain is built from TRBV19 and TRBJ2-1; TRBD2 agrees at 15 bases. This CDR3 spans 16 amino acids. Trimming at V came to 3 bases and at J to 9 bases, leaving 6 bases not matched to a gene. Germline loops: CDR1 LNHDA, CDR2 SQIVND (reference sequence). CDR3 sequence reads: CASSMRTSGRASEQFF. Written as DNA, the CDR3 is TGTGCCAGTAGTATGAGGACTAGCGGGAGGGCCTCTGAGCAGTTCTTC.

Turning to this clone: The junction and the germline gene differ at one end; a read error may be behind it. The genes are TRBV7-9 and TRBJ1-4, with D possibly TRBD1 on 6 matching bases. The CDR3 loop spans 15 amino acids. Germline CDR1 is SEHNR and CDR2 is FQNEAQ (reference sequence). The CDR3 sequence: CSSSPSRGTNEKLFF. Here the CDR3 DNA reads TGTTCCAGCAGCCCGTCGAGGGGGACTAATGAAAAACTGTTTTTT.

The V gene is TRBV30, the J gene TRBJ2-5; D call uncertain. The J call may be wrong; the DNA end is better matched by TRBJ2-7. CDR1 and CDR2 from the germline V gene are GTSNPN and SVGIG (reference sequence). There are 13 residues in the CDR3. The CDR3 protein is CAWSPLVGYEQYF. The CDR3 DNA follows: TGTGCCTGGAGTCCCCTCGTCGGTTACGAGCAGTACTTC.

There are a few counts of this clone. CDR3 nucleotide sequence: TGTGCCAGCAGCGCCACGGGACACACGCAGTATTTT. Translation gives CASSATGHTQYF. The chain uses TRBV11-3 and TRBJ2-3, with a tentative D call TRBD1 (6 bases). Trimming took off 5 bases at V and 9 bases at J, with 12 bases between the two ends. Germline V gene lookup returns CDR1 SGHNT and CDR2 YENEEA. The CDR3 sequence is 12 residues long.

This sequence joins TRBV7-9 and TRBJ2-5; 10 bases match TRBD2. Germline CDR1 and CDR2: SEHNR and FQNEAQ (reference sequence). The CDR3 contains 16 residues. The trim removed 5 bases at V and 6 bases at J, leaving 12 bases unmatched. The DNA of the CDR3 is TGTGCCAGCAGCCTATCAGCGGGAGGGCCTCAGAAGACCCAGTACTTC. Encoded protein: CASSLSAGGPQKTQYF.

V is TRBV6-1 and J is TRBJ2-1; D might be TRBD2 (6 bases). The germline gives CDR1 MNHNS, CDR2 SASEGT. The V end lost 10 bases, the J end lost 0 bases, and 13 bases lay between the germline ends. This CDR3 has 14 amino acids. The CDR3 region is CATRLAISYNEQFF. Written as DNA, the CDR3 is TGTGCCACCCGCCTAGCGATCTCCTACAATGAGCAGTTCTTC.

The V and J genes are TRBV7-6 and TRBJ2-3; 10 bases agree with TRBD2. The CDR3 spans 19 residues. Trimming cost V 2 bases and J 6 bases; bases outside gene matches: 17. The V gene's germline CDR1 is SGHVS and CDR2 FNYEAQ. Written as DNA, the CDR3 is TGTGCCAGCAGCTTAAACGGACCTAGCGGGAGTGGGGCACGGGATACGCAGTATTTT. Encoded protein: CASSLNGPSGSGARDTQYF.

A remark on this clone: The sample has other DNA sequences that encode this CDR3 too. This sequence joins TRBV7-3 and TRBJ1-2; 10 nucleotides match TRBD1. Germline V gives CDR1 SGHTA, CDR2 FQGTGA. Trimming cost V 5 bases and J 6 bases; bases outside gene matches: 9. The CDR3 is made up of 15 amino acids. The CDR3 DNA follows: TGTGCCAGCAGCCCAGGACAGGGGGAAGTGGATGGCTACACCTTC. Amino acid sequence: CASSPGQGEVDGYTF.